The 32 T cell receptor beta chains given below trace back to one sample, sequenced in a study of cytomegalovirus exposure and HLA in healthy donors. The repertoire was sequenced with immunoSEQ multiplex PCR; TCRdb's copy has only in-frame clones and lacks some. The repertoire consists of roughly 200,000 clones, with more than 75% occurring once and the leading ten covering around 7.2%. Sequenced sample: PBMCs. Receptor source: a man between 25 and 39 years old in good health and CMV-seropositive.

This chain joins TRBV11-2 and TRBJ2-3; D remains ambiguous. Trimming took off 0 bases at V and 6 bases at J, with 4 bases between the two ends. Per germline, CDR1 SGHAT and CDR2 FQNNGV. The CDR3 has 12 amino acids. The chain's CDR3 is CASSLEGDTQYF. CDR3 coding DNA: TGTGCCAGCAGCTTAGAAGGGGATACGCAGTATTTT.

The V gene is TRBV11-3, the J gene TRBJ1-2; D perhaps matches TRBD1 (5 bases). Germline CDR1 and CDR2: SGHNT and YENEEA. The CDR3 totals 15 residues. V was clipped by 3 bases and J by 0 bases, with 11 bases between them. CDR3 nucleotide sequence: TGTGCCAGCAGCTTGATCGGGGGAACTAACTATGGCTACACCTTC. Protein product: CASSLIGGTNYGYTF.

This sequence joins TRBV7-2 and TRBJ2-5; D gene ambiguous. This CDR3 contains 15 residues. V was pared by 1 base and J by 7 bases, with 16 bases between. In germline, CDR1 is SGHTA, CDR2 FQGNSA. CDR3 in amino acids: CASSLEVAASGTQYF. CDR3 coding DNA: TGTGCCAGCAGCTTAGAGGTGGCAGCCTCGGGGACCCAGTACTTC. The full variable domain, rest sourced from reference TRBV7-2 and TRBJ2-5, is GAGVSQSPSNKVTEKGKDVELRCDPISGHTALYWYRQSLGQGLEFLIYFQGNSAPDKSGLPSDRFSAERTGGSVSTLTIQRTQQEDSAVYLCASSLEVAASGTQYFGPGTRLLVL.

V gene TRBV7-3 combines with J gene TRBJ1-2, with a tentative D call TRBD1 (5 bases). The CDR3 is 15 amino acids. CDR1 is SGHTA and CDR2 is FQGTGA in the germline V gene. V lost 4 bases and J lost 3, with 15 bases in between. The CDR3 coding sequence is TGTGCCAGCAGCTCAAACGGGGGAGGGGACTATGGCTACACCTTC. Translating gives CASSSNGGGDYGYTF.

This clone has more than one count but fewer than ten. The chain couples TRBV28 to TRBJ2-2; possibly TRBD1 for D (6 bases). The CDR3 runs to 14 residues. Trimming took off 3 bases at V and 6 bases at J, with 11 bases between the two ends. Germline CDR1 MDHEN, CDR2 SYDVKM. The chain's CDR3 is CASSLEQGSGELFF. In nucleotides, the CDR3 is TGTGCCAGCAGTTTGGAACAGGGATCCGGGGAGCTGTTTTTT.

The V and J genes are TRBV28 and TRBJ2-3; 9 nucleotides agree with TRBD1. V lost 9 bases, J lost 0 bases, and 7 bases stayed unmatched. Germline-derived CDR1 and CDR2 are MDHEN and SYDVKM. The CDR3 has 15 residues. The CDR3 region is CASIPQGASTDTQYF. The CDR3, as DNA: TGTGCCAGTATCCCACAGGGGGCTAGCACAGATACGCAGTATTTT.

The chain carries TRBV30 and TRBJ2-3, with TRBD1 matching over 7 bases. The CDR3 is 13 residues long. The J segment lost 2 bases and the V segment lost 5 bases, leaving 4 bases of the junction unmatched. Germline values: CDR1 GTSNPN, CDR2 SVGIG (reference sequence). This CDR3 reads CAWGTVPTDTQYF. CDR3 bases: TGTGCCTGGGGGACAGTACCCACAGATACGCAGTATTTT.

The chain employs TRBV7-6 and TRBJ2-1; D is ambiguous. This CDR3 spans 16 amino acids. Germline V CDR1 and CDR2: SGHVS, FNYEAQ. V lost 5 bases and J lost 0, with 14 bases in between. The CDR3 region is CASSTQSGSSYNEQFF. The CDR3 DNA reads TGTGCCAGCAGCACGCAGTCGGGTAGCTCCTACAATGAGCAGTTCTTC.

The rearrangement uses TRBV27 and TRBJ1-1; D gene uncertain. Trimming removed 0 bases at V and 4 bases at J, with 9 bases between. Germline V CDR1 and CDR2: MNHEY, SMNVEV (reference sequence). The CDR3 extends over 14 amino acids. Here the CDR3 DNA reads TGTGCCAGCAGTTTATCAGGGTGGGGCACTGAAGCTTTCTTT. This sequence encodes CASSLSGWGTEAFF.

The chain recombines TRBV11-2 with TRBJ1-2, with D possibly being TRBD1 (5 bases). Germline V CDR1 and CDR2: SGHAT, FQNNGV. V was cut by 6 bases and J by 3 bases, with 23 bases left in between. This CDR3 has 17 residues. As DNA, the CDR3 is TGTGCCAGCAGACCCAGGGATTGGGGCATTATTGACTATGGCTACACCTTC. This translates into CASRPRDWGIIDYGYTF.

The rearrangement uses TRBV6-1 and TRBJ1-3, with D unresolved. Germline assignment: CDR1 MNHNS and CDR2 SASEGT. This CDR3 has 15 residues. V lost 0 bases, J lost 1 base, and 7 bases lay in between. CDR3 bases: TGTGCCAGCAGTGAAGCGCACGAATCTGGAAACACCATATATTTT. Encoded protein: CASSEAHESGNTIYF.

This chain connects TRBV5-1 to TRBJ2-3; 12 nucleotides agree with TRBD2. The trim removed 0 bases at V and 5 bases at J, leaving 4 bases unmatched. Germline V gives CDR1 SGHRS, CDR2 YFSETQ. This CDR3 comprises 16 residues. The CDR3 sequence: CASSLELAGGLDTQYF. Here the CDR3 DNA reads TGCGCCAGCAGCTTGGAACTAGCGGGGGGATTAGATACGCAGTATTTT.

CDR3 sequence: CASSPVGGSTNEKLFF. The CDR3 coding sequence is TGTGCCAGCAGCCCAGTCGGGGGGTCAACTAATGAAAAACTGTTTTTT. The V gene is TRBV7-9, the J gene TRBJ1-4, with D possibly matching TRBD1 (5 bases). Germline V lookup: CDR1 SEHNR, CDR2 FQNEAQ (reference sequence). Trimming shortened V by 5 bases and J by 0 bases, and 13 bases separated the two germline ends. CDR3 length: 16 residues.

About this clone itself: The same CDR3 is also encoded by other DNA sequences in this sample. The rearrangement uses TRBV5-1 and TRBJ1-1; D is unresolved. This CDR3 has 13 amino acids. Trimming removed 3 bases at V and 1 base at J, with 7 bases between. CDR1 SGHRS and CDR2 YFSETQ come from the germline V gene. CDR3 sequence (DNA): TGCGCCAGCAGCTCAACAGCGAACACTGAAGCTTTCTTT. Translated: CASSSTANTEAFF. The variable domain in full, with the rest retrieved from reference TRBV5-1 and TRBJ1-1, is KAGVTQTPRYLIKTRGQQVTLSCSPISGHRSVSWYQQTPGQGLQFLFEYFSETQRNKGNFPGRFSGRQFSNSRSEMNVSTLELGDSALYLCASSSTANTEAFFGQGTRLTVV.

The V and J genes are TRBV28 and TRBJ1-4; TRBD1 agrees at 10 bases. Per the germline V gene, CDR1 is MDHEN and CDR2 is SYDVKM. The trim removed 6 bases at V and 8 bases at J, leaving 9 bases unmatched. The CDR3 is 15 amino acids. CDR3 coding DNA: TGTGCCAGCAGCCTCGGGACAGGGGTAAAAGAAAAACTGTTTTTT. Translating it yields CASSLGTGVKEKLFF.

The chain uses TRBV27 and TRBJ2-7; the D is unclear. The CDR3 contains 13 residues. CDR1 is MNHEY, CDR2 SMNVEV, per germline (reference sequence). V shed 8 bases and J shed 6 bases, with 17 bases lying between them. The CDR3 bases are TGTGCCAGCCATAACCTGGGCAGTCTCGAGCAGTACTTC. It yields the protein CASHNLGSLEQYF.

The genes are TRBV6-1 and TRBJ1-2; TRBD1 is a possible D gene (5 bases). V was clipped by 5 bases and J by 7 bases, with 20 bases between them. Germline-derived CDR1 and CDR2 are MNHNS and SASEGT. The CDR3 sequence is 15 residues long. CDR3 in DNA: TGTGCCAGCAGTTCACCCGGCCGGACACAGGCTGGCTACACCTTC. This sequence encodes CASSSPGRTQAGYTF.

The chain uses TRBV6-5 and TRBJ2-3; 8 nucleotides align to TRBD2. V lost 10 bases, J lost 5 bases, and 14 bases stayed unmatched. Germline assignment: CDR1 MNHEY and CDR2 SVGAGI. The CDR3 is made up of 15 amino acids. The DNA of the CDR3 is TGTGCCACCAGCATGCCCGGGGGGGCAAAAGATACGCAGTATTTT. As protein: CATSMPGGAKDTQYF.

The rearrangement uses TRBV11-3 and TRBJ2-7, with 8 positions matching TRBD2. With 7 bases clipped from V and 0 bases from J, the junction kept 5 bases outside the gene matches. Germline V CDR1 and CDR2: SGHNT, YENEEA. This CDR3 region has 14 residues. CDR3 DNA: TGTGCCAGCAACCGGGGGGGCAACTCCTACGAGCAGTACTTC. Translated, it gives CASNRGGNSYEQYF.

The V call is TRBV28, the J call TRBJ2-7, with a weak D call TRBD2 (6 bases). Germline CDR1 reads MDHEN; CDR2 reads SYDVKM. Trimming pared 7 bases from V and 6 bases from J, leaving 22 bases between. The CDR3 consists of 15 residues. CDR3 DNA sequence: TGTGCCAGCACCTGGGTGGGGGGAGAGGGACTCGAGCAGTACTTC. Translating it yields CASTWVGGEGLEQYF.

Only one count was recorded for this clone. V is TRBV5-6 and J is TRBJ2-3; D is unresolved. Germline V gene data show CDR1 as SGHDT and CDR2 as YYEEEE. With 2 bases removed from V and 3 bases from J, the gap between germline ends came to 4 bases. The CDR3 sequence is 12 residues long. As DNA, the CDR3 is TGTGCCAGCAGCTTTCTGACAGATACGCAGTATTTT. As protein: CASSFLTDTQYF.

Only one count was recorded for this clone. V gene TRBV11-3 combines with J gene TRBJ2-1; TRBD1 matches at 12 bases. CDR1 is SGHNT, CDR2 YENEEA, per germline. The CDR3 extends over 15 amino acids. The trim removed 6 bases at V and 6 bases at J, leaving 6 bases unmatched. CDR3 residues: CASRNPGQGANEQFF. CDR3 sequence (DNA): TGTGCCAGCAGGAATCCGGGACAGGGGGCCAATGAGCAGTTCTTC.

The chain carries TRBV18 and TRBJ2-4; D not resolved. Germline lookup yields CDR1 KGHSH and CDR2 LQKENI. Trimming took 6 bases from V and 4 from J, leaving 13 bases between them. This CDR3 comprises 14 residues. The CDR3 nucleotides read TGTGCCAGCTCTCAAGTGGACGGGAAAAACATTCAGTACTTC. Its protein product is CASSQVDGKNIQYF.

J is TRBJ2-2 and V is TRBV7-9, with 8 bases lining up with TRBD1. V lost 4 bases to trimming and J lost 6 bases; unmatched junction nucleotides: 10. Germline CDR1 reads SEHNR; CDR2 reads FQNEAQ (reference sequence). The CDR3 contains 16 residues. CDR3 loop: CASSYTDRVVAGELFF. In nucleotides, the CDR3 is TGTGCCAGCAGCTACACGGACAGGGTGGTGGCCGGGGAGCTGTTTTTT. Full variable domain (rest looked up from reference TRBV7-9 and TRBJ2-2): DTGVSQNPRHKITKRGQNVTFRCDPISEHNRLYWYRQTLGQGPEFLTYFQNEAQLEKSRLLSDRFSAERPKGSFSTLEIQRTEQGDSAMYLCASSYTDRVVAGELFFGEGSRLTVL.

This clone showed up just once. V usage is TRBV2 and J usage is TRBJ2-7, with D possibly TRBD1 on 5 matching bases. The CDR3 has 11 amino acids. Germline assignment: CDR1 SNHLY and CDR2 FYNNEI. Trimming removed 6 bases at V and 3 bases at J, with 6 bases between. The CDR3 coding sequence is TGTGCCAGCAGGGGGCACTACGAGCAGTACTTC. Amino acids: CASRGHYEQYF.

The chain employs TRBV5-1 and TRBJ2-5, with D perhaps matching TRBD2 (6 bases). The CDR3 has 13 residues. V lost 3 bases to trimming and J lost 2 bases, with 8 bases between them. In germline, CDR1 is SGHRS, CDR2 YFSETQ. The CDR3 DNA reads as TGCGCCAGCAGCTCCGGGGGACAAGAGACCCAGTACTTC. Translated, it gives CASSSGGQETQYF.

The chain has TRBV13 and TRBJ1-1, with D tentatively TRBD1 (5 bases). V lost 6 bases and J lost 7, with 15 bases in between. CDR1 and CDR2 from the germline V gene are PRHDT and FYEKMQ (reference sequence). The CDR3 covers 13 residues. The CDR3 protein is CASSSRTGYEAFF. The CDR3 bases are TGTGCCAGCAGTTCTCGAACAGGTTATGAAGCTTTCTTT.

This clone was picked up one time. V usage is TRBV6-1 and J usage is TRBJ2-1; D is undetermined. The CDR3 is made up of 12 amino acids. V was trimmed by 1 base and J by 8 bases, leaving 6 bases between them. Germline CDR1 and CDR2: MNHNS and SASEGT. CDR3 sequence (DNA): TGTGCCAGCAGTGAAGGGGTATATGAGCAGTTCTTC. Its protein product is CASSEGVYEQFF.

V usage is TRBV7-2 and J usage is TRBJ1-4; a weak D match, TRBD1 (5 bases). The CDR3 runs to 12 residues. With 7 bases removed from V and 5 bases from J, the gap between germline ends came to 8 bases. From germline, CDR1 is SGHTA and CDR2 FQGNSA. CDR3 sequence: CASTWGNEKLFF. The DNA for the CDR3 is TGTGCCAGCACCTGGGGGAATGAAAAACTGTTTTTT.

The rearrangement links TRBV5-1 to TRBJ2-1; a weak D match, TRBD2 (7 bases). The CDR3 totals 16 residues. V was cut by 6 bases and J by 2 bases, with 18 bases left in between. Germline V gene data show CDR1 as SGHRS and CDR2 as YFSETQ. The CDR3 sequence: CASMLGGPATYNEQFF. The CDR3 DNA follows: TGCGCCAGCATGCTGGGGGGGCCCGCTACCTACAATGAGCAGTTCTTC.

This clone was observed a single time. The chain has TRBV2 and TRBJ2-2; 8 bases map to TRBD1. Germline V gene lookup returns CDR1 SNHLY and CDR2 FYNNEI. The CDR3 consists of 15 residues. V trimming: 6 bases; J trimming: 4 bases; junction bases outside the gene matches: 7. CDR3 nucleotides: TGTGCCAGCAGCGTTGGACAGGGAGGCACCGGGGAGCTGTTTTTT. Encoded protein: CASSVGQGGTGELFF.

This chain links TRBV5-8 with TRBJ2-3, with 8 bases lining up with TRBD1. This CDR3 comprises 15 residues. From germline, CDR1 is SGHTS and CDR2 YDEGEE. J was trimmed by 4 bases and V by 4 bases; bases with no gene match: 8. CDR3 amino acids: CASSRGTGPPDTQYF. CDR3 sequence (DNA): TGTGCCAGCAGCCGCGGGACAGGACCACCAGATACGCAGTATTTT.